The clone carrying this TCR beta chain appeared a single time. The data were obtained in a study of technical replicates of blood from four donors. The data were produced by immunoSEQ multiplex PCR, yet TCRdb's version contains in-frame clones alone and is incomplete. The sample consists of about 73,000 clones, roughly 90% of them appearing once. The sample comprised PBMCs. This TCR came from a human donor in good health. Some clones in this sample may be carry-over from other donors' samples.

The CDR3 here is CASGTDYNEQFF. The CDR3 DNA reads as TGCGCGTCCGGGACAGATTACAATGAGCAGTTCTTC. V gene TRBV5-1 combines with J gene TRBJ2-1; 7 bases match TRBD1. CDR3 length: 12 residues. Looked up from germline, CDR1 is SGHRS and CDR2 is YFSETQ. Together with reference TRBV5-1 and TRBJ2-1, the CDR3 gives the full variable domain: KAGVTQTPRYLIKTRGQQVTLSCSPISGHRSVSWYQQTPGQGLQFLFEYFSETQRNKGNFPGRFSGRQFSNSRSEMNVSTLELGDSALYLCASGTDYNEQFFGPGTRLTVL.